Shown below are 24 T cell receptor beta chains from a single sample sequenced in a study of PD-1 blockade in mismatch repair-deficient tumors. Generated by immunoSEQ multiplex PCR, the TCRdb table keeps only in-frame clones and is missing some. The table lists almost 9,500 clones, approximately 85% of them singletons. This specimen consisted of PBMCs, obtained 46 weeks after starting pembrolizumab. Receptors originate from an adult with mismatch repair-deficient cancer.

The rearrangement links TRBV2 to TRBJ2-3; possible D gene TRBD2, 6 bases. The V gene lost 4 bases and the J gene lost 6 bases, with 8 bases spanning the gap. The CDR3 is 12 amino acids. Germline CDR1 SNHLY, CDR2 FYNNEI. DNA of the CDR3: TGTGCCAGCAGTGCTACTAGCGATACGCAGTATTTT. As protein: CASSATSDTQYF.

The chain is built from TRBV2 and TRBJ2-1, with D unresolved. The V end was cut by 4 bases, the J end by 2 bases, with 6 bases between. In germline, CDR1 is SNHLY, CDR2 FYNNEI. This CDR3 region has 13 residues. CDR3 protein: CASSVGTYNEQFF. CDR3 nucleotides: TGTGCCAGCAGTGTGGGCACCTACAATGAGCAGTTCTTC.

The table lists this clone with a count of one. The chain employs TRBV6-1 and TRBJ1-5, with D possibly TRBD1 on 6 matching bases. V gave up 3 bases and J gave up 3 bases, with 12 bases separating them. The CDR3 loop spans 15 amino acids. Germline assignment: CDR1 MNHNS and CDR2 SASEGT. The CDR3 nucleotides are TGTGCCAGCAGTGATCAGGGGCTCGACAATCAGCCCCAGCATTTT. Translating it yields CASSDQGLDNQPQHF.

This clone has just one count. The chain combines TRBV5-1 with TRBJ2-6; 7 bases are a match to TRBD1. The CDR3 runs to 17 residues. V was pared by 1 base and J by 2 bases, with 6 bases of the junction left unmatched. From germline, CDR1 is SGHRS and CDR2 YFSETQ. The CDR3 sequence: CASSLRTGGTGANVLTF. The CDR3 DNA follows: TGCGCCAGCAGCTTGCGGACAGGTGGGACTGGGGCCAACGTCCTGACTTTC.

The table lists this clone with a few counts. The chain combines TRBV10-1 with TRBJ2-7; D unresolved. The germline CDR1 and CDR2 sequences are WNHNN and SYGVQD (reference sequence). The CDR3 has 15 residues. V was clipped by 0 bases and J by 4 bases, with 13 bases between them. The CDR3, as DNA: TGCGCCAGCAGTGAGTCGAGTAGCCTGAATTACGAGCAGTACTTC. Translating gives CASSESSSLNYEQYF.

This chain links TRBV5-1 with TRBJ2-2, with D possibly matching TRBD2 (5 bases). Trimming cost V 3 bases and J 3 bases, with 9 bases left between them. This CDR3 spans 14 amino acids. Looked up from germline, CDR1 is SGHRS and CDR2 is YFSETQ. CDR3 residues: CASSSDFYTGELFF. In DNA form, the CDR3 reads TGCGCCAGCAGCTCGGACTTCTACACCGGGGAGCTGTTTTTT.

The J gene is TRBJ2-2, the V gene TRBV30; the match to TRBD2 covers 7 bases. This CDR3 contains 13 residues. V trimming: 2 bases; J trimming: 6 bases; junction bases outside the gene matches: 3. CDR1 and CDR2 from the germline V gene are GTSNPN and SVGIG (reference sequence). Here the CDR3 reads CAWSTRGAGELFF. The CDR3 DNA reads TGTGCCTGGAGTACCCGGGGGGCCGGGGAGCTGTTTTTT.

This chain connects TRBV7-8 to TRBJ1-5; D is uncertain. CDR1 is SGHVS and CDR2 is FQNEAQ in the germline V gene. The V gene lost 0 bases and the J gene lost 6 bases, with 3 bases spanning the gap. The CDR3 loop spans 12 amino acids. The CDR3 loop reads CASSLAGQPQHF. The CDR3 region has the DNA TGTGCCAGCAGCTTAGCCGGTCAGCCCCAGCATTTT.

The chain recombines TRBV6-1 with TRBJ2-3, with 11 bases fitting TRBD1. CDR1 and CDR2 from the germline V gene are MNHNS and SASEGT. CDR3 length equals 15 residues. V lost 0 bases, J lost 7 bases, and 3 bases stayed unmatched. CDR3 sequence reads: CASSEAGTGGHTQYF. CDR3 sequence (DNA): TGTGCCAGCAGTGAAGCTGGGACAGGGGGGCATACGCAGTATTTT.

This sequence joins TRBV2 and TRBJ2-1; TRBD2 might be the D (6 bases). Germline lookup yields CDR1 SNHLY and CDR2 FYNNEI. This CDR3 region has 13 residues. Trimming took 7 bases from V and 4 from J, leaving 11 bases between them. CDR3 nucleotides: TGTGCCAGCAACCGGGACTCTTACAATGAGCAGTTCTTC. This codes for CASNRDSYNEQFF. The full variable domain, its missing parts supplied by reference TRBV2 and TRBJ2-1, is EPEVTQTPSHQVTQMGQEVILRCVPISNHLYFYWYRQILGQKVEFLVSFYNNEISEKSEIFDDQFSVERPDGSNFTLKIRSTKLEDSAMYFCASNRDSYNEQFFGPGTRLTVL.

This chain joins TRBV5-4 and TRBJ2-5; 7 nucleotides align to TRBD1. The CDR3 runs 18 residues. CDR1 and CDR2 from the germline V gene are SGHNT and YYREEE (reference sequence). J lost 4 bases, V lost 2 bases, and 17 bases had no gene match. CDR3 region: CASSFATGTPRFGETQYF. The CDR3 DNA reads TGTGCCAGCAGCTTCGCGACAGGGACCCCAAGATTTGGAGAGACCCAGTACTTC.

In DNA form, the CDR3 reads TGCGCCAGCAGCTTGTTCCTTAGCACAGATACGCAGTATTTT. Translation: CASSLFLSTDTQYF. V is TRBV5-1 and J is TRBJ2-3; unclear D gene. Germline CDR1 SGHRS, CDR2 YFSETQ. Trimming shortened V by 1 base and J by 0 bases, and 6 bases separated the two germline ends. The CDR3 sequence is 14 residues long.

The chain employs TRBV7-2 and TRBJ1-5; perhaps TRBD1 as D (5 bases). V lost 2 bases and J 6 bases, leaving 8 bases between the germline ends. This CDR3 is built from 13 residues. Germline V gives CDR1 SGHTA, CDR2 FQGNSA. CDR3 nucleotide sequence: TGTGCCAGCAGCTTAAGGGGAGGTCAGCCCCAGCATTTT. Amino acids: CASSLRGGQPQHF.

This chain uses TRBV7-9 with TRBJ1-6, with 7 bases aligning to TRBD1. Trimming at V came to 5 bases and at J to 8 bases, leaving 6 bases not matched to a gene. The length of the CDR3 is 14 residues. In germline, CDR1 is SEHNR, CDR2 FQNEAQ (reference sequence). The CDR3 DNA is TGTGCCAGCAGCGTAGGACAGGTCCATTCACCCCTCCACTTT. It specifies CASSVGQVHSPLHF.

This chain's CDR3 is CASSVGGGRGTDTQYF. CDR3 DNA sequence: TGTGCCAGCAGCGTAGGGGGCGGGAGAGGAACAGATACGCAGTATTTT. This chain joins TRBV9 and TRBJ2-3; 7 bases align to TRBD2. V lost 0 bases, J lost 3 bases, and 7 bases stayed unmatched. The CDR3 is 16 amino acids. Looked up from germline, CDR1 is SGDLS and CDR2 is YYNGEE.

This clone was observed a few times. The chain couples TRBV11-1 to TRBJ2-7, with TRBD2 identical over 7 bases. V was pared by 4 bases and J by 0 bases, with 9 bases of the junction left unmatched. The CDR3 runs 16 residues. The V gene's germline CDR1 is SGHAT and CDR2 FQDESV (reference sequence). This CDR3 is CASSWGTSASSYEQYF. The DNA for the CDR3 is TGTGCCAGCAGCTGGGGTACTAGCGCGAGCTCCTACGAGCAGTACTTC.

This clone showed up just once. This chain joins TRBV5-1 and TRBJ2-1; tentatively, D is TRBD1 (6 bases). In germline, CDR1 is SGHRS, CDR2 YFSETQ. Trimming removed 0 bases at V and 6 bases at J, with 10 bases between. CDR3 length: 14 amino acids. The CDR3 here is CASSLVLGGNEQFF. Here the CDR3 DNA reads TGCGCCAGCAGCTTGGTGTTAGGGGGCAATGAGCAGTTCTTC.

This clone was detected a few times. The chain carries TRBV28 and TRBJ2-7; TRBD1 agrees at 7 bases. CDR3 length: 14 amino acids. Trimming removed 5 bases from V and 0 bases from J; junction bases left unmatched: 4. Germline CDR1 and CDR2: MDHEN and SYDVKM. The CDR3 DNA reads TGTGCCAGCAGTCCCAGGGACAGCTCCTACGAGCAGTACTTC. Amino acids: CASSPRDSSYEQYF.

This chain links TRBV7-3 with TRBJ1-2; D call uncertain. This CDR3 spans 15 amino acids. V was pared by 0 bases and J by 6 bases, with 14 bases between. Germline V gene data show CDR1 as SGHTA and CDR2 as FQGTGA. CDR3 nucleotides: TGTGCCAGCAGCTTAACGTATGGTCATACGGATGGCTACACCTTC. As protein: CASSLTYGHTDGYTF.

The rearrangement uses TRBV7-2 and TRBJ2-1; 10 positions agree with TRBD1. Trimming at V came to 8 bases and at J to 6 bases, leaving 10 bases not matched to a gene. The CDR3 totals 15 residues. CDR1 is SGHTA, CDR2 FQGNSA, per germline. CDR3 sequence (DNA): TGTGCCAGCCGATATGGGACAGGGGCGAGCAATGAGCAGTTCTTC. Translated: CASRYGTGASNEQFF.

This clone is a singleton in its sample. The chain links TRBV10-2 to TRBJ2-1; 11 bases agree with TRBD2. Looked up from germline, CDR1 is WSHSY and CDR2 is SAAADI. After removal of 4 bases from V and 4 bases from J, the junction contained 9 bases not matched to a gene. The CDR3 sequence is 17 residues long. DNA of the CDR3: TGCGCCAGCAGTGGACGGGGGGGGACTAGCGGATACAATGAGCAGTTCTTC. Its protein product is CASSGRGGTSGYNEQFF.

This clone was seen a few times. CDR3 residues: CASRTMDRRSYEQYF. CDR3 DNA sequence: TGTGCCAGTAGGACAATGGACAGGAGGTCCTACGAGCAGTACTTC. The J gene is TRBJ2-7, the V gene TRBV19, with TRBD1 matching over 7 bases. With V trimmed by 6 bases and J by 1 base, 9 bases remained unmatched. This CDR3 has 15 residues. Germline-derived CDR1 and CDR2 are LNHDA and SQIVND (reference sequence).

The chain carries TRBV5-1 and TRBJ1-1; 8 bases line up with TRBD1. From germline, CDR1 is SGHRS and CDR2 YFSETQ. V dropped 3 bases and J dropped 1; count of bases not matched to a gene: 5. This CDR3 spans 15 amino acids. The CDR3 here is CASSYSGTGNTEAFF. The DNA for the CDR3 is TGCGCCAGCAGCTACTCCGGGACAGGGAACACTGAAGCTTTCTTT.

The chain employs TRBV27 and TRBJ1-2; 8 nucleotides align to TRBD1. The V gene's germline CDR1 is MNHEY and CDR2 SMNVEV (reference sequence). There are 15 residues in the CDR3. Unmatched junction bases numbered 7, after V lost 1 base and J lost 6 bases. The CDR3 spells CASSLFFRGPDGYTF. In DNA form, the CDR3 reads TGTGCCAGCAGTTTATTCTTCAGGGGGCCGGATGGCTACACCTTC.